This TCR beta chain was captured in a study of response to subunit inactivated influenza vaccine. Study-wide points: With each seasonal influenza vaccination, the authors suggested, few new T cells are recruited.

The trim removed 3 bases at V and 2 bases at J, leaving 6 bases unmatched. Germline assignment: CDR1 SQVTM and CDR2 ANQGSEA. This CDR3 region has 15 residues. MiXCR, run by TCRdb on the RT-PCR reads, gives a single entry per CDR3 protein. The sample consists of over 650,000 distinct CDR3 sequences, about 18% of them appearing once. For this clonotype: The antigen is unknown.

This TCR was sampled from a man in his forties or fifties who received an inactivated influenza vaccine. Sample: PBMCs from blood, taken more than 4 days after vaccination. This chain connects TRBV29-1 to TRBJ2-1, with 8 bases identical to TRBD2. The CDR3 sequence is CSVDPREGAYNEQFF. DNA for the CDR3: TGCAGCGTTGATCCCCGGGAGGGGGCCTACAATGAGCAGTTCTTC.